These 28 T cell receptor beta chains share one sample of origin, sequenced in a study of blood T cell repertoires in COVID-19. Using immunoSEQ multiplex PCR, the repertoire was profiled, and TCRdb retains in-frame clones only, with some absent. In the table there are about 280,000 clones, around 89% of which are singletons. Sequenced sample: peripheral blood. The receptors originated from a man aged 40-49 years with acute or convalescent COVID-19.

In its sample, this clone was seen a few times. The chain joins TRBV25-1 to TRBJ2-3, with TRBD2 identical over 8 bases. Germline trimming cut 3 bases from V and 8 bases from J; bases unmatched to any gene: 13. The CDR3 totals 16 residues. Looked up from germline, CDR1 is MGHDK and CDR2 is SYGVNS. CDR3 DNA sequence: TGTGCCAGCAGTGAGCAATGGGGGCTAGCGGGTGGTACGCAGTATTTT. Translated, it gives CASSEQWGLAGGTQYF.

This clone occurred once. The chain recombines TRBV7-9 with TRBJ2-7, with TRBD2 matching over 7 bases. V was pared by 5 bases and J by 3 bases, with 13 bases of the junction left unmatched. Germline assignment: CDR1 SEHNR and CDR2 FQNEAQ (reference sequence). The CDR3 contains 16 residues. CDR3 coding DNA: TGTGCCAGCAGCCCCAAACACGGGACTACGTTCTACGAGCAGTACTTC. Its protein product is CASSPKHGTTFYEQYF.

The gene calls are TRBV27 and TRBJ2-7, with TRBD2 matching over 7 bases. The CDR3 loop spans 15 amino acids. V gave up 3 bases and J gave up 5 bases; unmatched junction bases: 10. From germline, CDR1 is MNHEY and CDR2 SMNVEV (reference sequence). CDR3 sequence (DNA): TGTGCCAGCAGTTTCGGGGGGACCCTTGGGAACGAGCAGTACTTC. This gives the protein CASSFGGTLGNEQYF.

This sequence joins TRBV5-4 and TRBJ1-4; TRBD1 might be the D (5 bases). This CDR3 is 13 amino acids long. Germline loops: CDR1 SGHNT, CDR2 YYREEE (reference sequence). V lost 7 bases and J lost 0, with 7 bases in between. The CDR3 nucleotides read TGTGCCAGCGGGACTGCAACTAATGAAAAACTGTTTTTT. Translation gives CASGTATNEKLFF. Based on the CDR3 plus reference TRBV5-4 and TRBJ1-4, the full variable domain is ETGVTQSPTHLIKTRGQQVTLRCSSQSGHNTVSWYQQALGQGPQFIFQYYREEENGRGNFPPRFSGLQFPNYSSELNVNALELDDSALYLCASGTATNEKLFFGSGTQLSVL.

In this sample, this clone turned up once. The chain has TRBV19 and TRBJ2-1; TRBD2 aligns across 8 bases. The CDR3 covers 15 residues. V was clipped by 5 bases and J by 6 bases; unmatched bases: 9. CDR1 LNHDA and CDR2 SQIVND come from the germline V gene (reference sequence). Here the CDR3 DNA reads TGTGCCAGTAGTTTTACTAGCGGTCCAGGCAATGAGCAGTTCTTC. This gives the protein CASSFTSGPGNEQFF.

This clone turned up a few times. J is TRBJ2-3 and V is TRBV14, with 7 nucleotides matching TRBD2. The ends lost 0 bases at V and 2 bases at J; junction bases unmatched: 8. This CDR3 is built from 17 residues. Looked up from germline, CDR1 is SGHDN and CDR2 is FVKESK. In DNA form, the CDR3 reads TGTGCCAGCAGCCAAGATGGCGGGAGCCCTTACACAGATACGCAGTATTTT. This gives the protein CASSQDGGSPYTDTQYF.

This chain uses TRBV27 with TRBJ2-1; 14 bases match TRBD2. Trimming removed 7 bases from V and 8 bases from J; junction bases left unmatched: 10. CDR3 length: 16 residues. Germline assignment: CDR1 MNHEY and CDR2 SMNVEV (reference sequence). The CDR3: CASTPSGTSGGYEQFF. For the CDR3, the DNA is TGTGCCAGCACTCCCTCCGGGACTAGCGGGGGCTATGAGCAGTTCTTC.

The chain joins TRBV7-2 to TRBJ1-1; D gene uncertain. V lost 5 bases and J lost 0, with 10 bases in between. The CDR3 covers 14 residues. The V gene's germline CDR1 is SGHTA and CDR2 FQGNSA. The CDR3 DNA sequence: TGTGCCAGCAGCCCCGGGAGACTGAACACTGAAGCTTTCTTT. It is translated as CASSPGRLNTEAFF.

This chain connects TRBV3-1 (or the pseudogene TRBV3-2) to TRBJ1-3, with no clear D. The CDR3 has 11 residues. Germline assignment: CDR1 LGHDT and CDR2 YNNKEL (reference sequence). V lost 4 bases and J lost 8, with 6 bases in between. The CDR3 reads CASSLLHTIYF. DNA of the CDR3: TGTGCCAGCAGCCTACTACACACCATATATTTT.

V gene TRBV2 combines with J gene TRBJ1-4, with D unclear. The CDR3 consists of 14 residues. Germline CDR1 is SNHLY and CDR2 is FYNNEI. V lost 5 bases and J 6 bases, leaving 13 bases between the germline ends. The DNA for the CDR3 is TGTGCCAGCAGTCCTCTTCCGGGTTATGAAAAACTGTTTTTT. Translating it yields CASSPLPGYEKLFF.

This clone came up once. The rearrangement joins TRBV15 to TRBJ2-1, with 11 bases fitting TRBD1. The V and J ends lost 9 bases and 7 bases, in that order; junction bases with no gene match: 5. Germline-derived CDR1 and CDR2 are LNHNV and YYDKDF (reference sequence). There are 13 residues in the CDR3. Here the CDR3 DNA reads TGTGCCACAAGGACAGGGGGCTGGAATGAGCAGTTCTTC. This encodes CATRTGGWNEQFF.

This clone was seen only a few times. This chain joins TRBV9 and TRBJ1-1; D is undetermined. V gave up 5 bases and J gave up 0 bases, with 11 bases separating them. Germline CDR1 and CDR2: SGDLS and YYNGEE. The length of the CDR3 is 14 residues. In nucleotides, the CDR3 is TGTGCCAGCAGTCATGACACGATGAACACTGAAGCTTTCTTT. It encodes CASSHDTMNTEAFF. Drawing the rest from reference TRBV9 and TRBJ1-1, the complete variable domain is DSGVTQTPKHLITATGQRVTLRCSPRSGDLSVYWYQQSLDQGLQFLIQYYNGEERAKGNILERFSAQQFPDLHSELNLSSLELGDSALYFCASSHDTMNTEAFFGQGTRLTVV.

This chain links TRBV3-1 (or the pseudogene TRBV3-2) with TRBJ2-3; TRBD2 agrees at 11 bases. V was clipped by 4 bases and J by 1 base; unmatched bases: 13. Per the germline V gene, CDR1 is LGHDT and CDR2 is YNNKEL (reference sequence). This CDR3 contains 19 residues. The CDR3 reads CASSRRLSGGARGTDTQYF. The CDR3 bases are TGTGCCAGCAGCCGACGACTTAGCGGGGGGGCCCGAGGCACAGATACGCAGTATTTT.

The V and J genes are TRBV27 and TRBJ2-7; D perhaps matches TRBD1 (5 bases). CDR3 length: 15 amino acids. The V gene's germline CDR1 is MNHEY and CDR2 SMNVEV (reference sequence). V dropped 3 bases and J dropped 4 bases, with 16 bases sitting between them. The CDR3, as DNA: TGTGCCAGCAGTTTGGGGCTTGGTGTCGATTACGAGCAGTACTTC. Translating gives CASSLGLGVDYEQYF.

The V and J genes are TRBV4-2 and TRBJ2-7; 13 nucleotides line up with TRBD2. With 6 bases clipped from V and 4 bases from J, the junction kept 9 bases outside the gene matches. This CDR3 contains 16 residues. Germline CDR1 is LGHNA and CDR2 is YNFKEQ. The DNA of the CDR3 is TGTGCCAGCAGTCCTTGGACTAGCGGGGGACCATACGAGCAGTACTTC. The encoded protein is CASSPWTSGGPYEQYF.

This sequence joins TRBV6-5 and TRBJ2-7; D call uncertain. Germline V CDR1 and CDR2: MNHEY, SVGAGI. Trimming took off 4 bases at V and 3 bases at J, with 10 bases between the two ends. The CDR3 contains 13 residues. The CDR3 bases are TGTGCCAGCAGTTTACACAGAAACTACGAGCAGTACTTC. It translates to CASSLHRNYEQYF.

This chain uses TRBV6-5 with TRBJ1-1; D possibly corresponds to TRBD1 (5 bases). This CDR3 is built from 15 residues. Germline V CDR1 and CDR2: MNHEY, SVGAGI. Trimming took off 8 bases at V and 4 bases at J, with 20 bases between the two ends. CDR3 in amino acids: CASGGQGVQGTEAFF. The CDR3 DNA reads as TGTGCCAGCGGAGGGCAGGGAGTGCAGGGCACTGAAGCTTTCTTT.

The chain combines TRBV5-6 with TRBJ2-7; 7 bases agree with TRBD1. With V trimmed by 2 bases and J by 0 bases, 8 bases remained unmatched. Germline loops: CDR1 SGHDT, CDR2 YYEEEE. The CDR3 is 16 amino acids. CDR3 in amino acids: CASSFKPGQISYEQYF. The CDR3 DNA sequence: TGTGCCAGCAGCTTTAAACCGGGACAGATCTCCTACGAGCAGTACTTC. The entire variable domain, with the rest obtained from reference TRBV5-6 and TRBJ2-7, is as follows: DAGVTQSPTHLIKTRGQQVTLRCSPKSGHDTVSWYQQALGQGPQFIFQYYEEEERQRGNFPDRFSGHQFPNYSSELNVNALLLGDSALYLCASSFKPGQISYEQYFGPGTRLTVT.

This chain links TRBV6-5 with TRBJ1-3, with D possibly TRBD1 on 6 matching bases. Germline V gives CDR1 MNHEY, CDR2 SVGAGI. V was trimmed by 7 bases and J by 0 bases, leaving 13 bases between them. The CDR3 has 15 amino acids. The CDR3 coding sequence is TGTGCCAGCACCGGACAGTTTGGCTCTGGAAACACCATATATTTT. Translating gives CASTGQFGSGNTIYF.

This chain links TRBV12-5 with TRBJ2-6, with 7 bases matching TRBD2. This CDR3 region has 18 residues. Germline V gene data show CDR1 as LGHNT and CDR2 as FRNRAP. V shed 1 base and J 0 bases; nucleotides not matched to a gene: 6. For the CDR3, the DNA is TGTGCTAGTGGTTTGGCCCGGGACTACTACTCTGGGGCCAACGTCCTGACTTTC. Its protein is CASGLARDYYSGANVLTF.

The V call is TRBV9, the J call TRBJ1-1; 7 positions agree with TRBD1. Germline V gene lookup returns CDR1 SGDLS and CDR2 YYNGEE. The CDR3 has 16 amino acids. V gave up 4 bases and J gave up 1 base; unmatched junction bases: 10. This CDR3 reads CASSSGGTDGNTEAFF. The CDR3 nucleotides are TGTGCCAGCAGCTCCGGAGGGACAGACGGGAACACTGAAGCTTTCTTT.

The CDR3 DNA is TGTGCCGTCCTTTCGAACACCGGGGAGCTGTTTTTT. This gives the protein CAVLSNTGELFF. The V call is TRBV10-3, the J call TRBJ2-2; D is ambiguous. The germline V gene has CDR1 ENHRY and CDR2 SYGVKD. The length of the CDR3 is 12 residues. V lost 11 bases and J 0 bases, leaving 7 bases between the germline ends.

The gene calls are TRBV11-2 and TRBJ2-7; TRBD1 matches 8 bases. This CDR3 comprises 17 residues. J gave up 5 bases and V 5 bases, and 17 bases lay outside the gene matches. Germline V gives CDR1 SGHAT, CDR2 FQNNGV. The CDR3 coding sequence is TGTGCCAGCAGCGCGGACAGGGCTTGGGTAAGGAGGGACGAGCAGTACTTC. Encoded protein: CASSADRAWVRRDEQYF. Based on the CDR3 plus reference TRBV11-2 and TRBJ2-7, the full variable domain is EAGVAQSPRYKIIEKRQSVAFWCNPISGHATLYWYQQILGQGPKLLIQFQNNGVVDDSQLPKDRFSAERLKGVDSTLKIQPAKLEDSAVYLCASSADRAWVRRDEQYFGPGTRLTVT.

The V and J genes are TRBV12-3 or TRBV12-4 and TRBJ2-1; D is undetermined. This CDR3 is built from 13 residues. The V end lost 6 bases, the J end lost 1 base, and 7 bases lay between the germline ends. DNA for the CDR3: TGTGCCAGCAGCCCTTCGTCCTACAATGAGCAGTTCTTC. Translation gives CASSPSSYNEQFF.

The genes are TRBV5-5 and TRBJ1-4; 7 bases are a match to TRBD1. Germline lookup yields CDR1 SGHKS and CDR2 YYEKEE (reference sequence). Trimming at V came to 3 bases and at J to 3 bases, leaving 8 bases not matched to a gene. The CDR3 loop spans 16 amino acids. CDR3 DNA sequence: TGTGCCAGCAGCTCCCAAAACAGGGGCTCTAATGAAAAACTGTTTTTT. Encoded protein: CASSSQNRGSNEKLFF. Full variable domain (remainder filled in from reference TRBV5-5 and TRBJ1-4): DAGVTQSPTHLIKTRGQQVTLRCSPISGHKSVSWYQQVLGQGPQFIFQYYEKEERGRGNFPDRFSARQFPNYSSELNVNALLLGDSALYLCASSSQNRGSNEKLFFGSGTQLSVL.

The chain couples TRBV5-1 to TRBJ2-1, with D tentatively TRBD2 (5 bases). Germline CDR1 is SGHRS and CDR2 is YFSETQ. The length of the CDR3 is 13 residues. V gave up 2 bases and J gave up 9 bases, with 12 bases separating them. Here the CDR3 DNA reads TGCGCCAGCAGCTTCCTCTCCGCGGGTGAGCAGTTCTTC. Encoded protein: CASSFLSAGEQFF.

To note about this clone: Germline and junction disagree at one end, which may indicate a read error. The CDR3 nucleotides are TGTGCCAGCAGCATAGGGGGCTATGATTCACCCCTCCACTTT. Residues: CASSIGGYDSPLHF. The chain has TRBV27 and TRBJ1-6, with TRBD1 matching 7 bases. Germline CDR1 reads MNHEY; CDR2 reads SMNVEV (reference sequence). This CDR3 has 14 residues.

Note on this clone: The same CDR3 arises from other DNA sequences in this sample as well. The genes are TRBV5-1 and TRBJ2-7, with unresolved D. Germline V gives CDR1 SGHRS, CDR2 YFSETQ. The CDR3 has 12 residues. Trimming left V 1 base short and J 3 bases short, with 5 bases between. CDR3: CASSLPGYEQYF. CDR3 bases: TGCGCCAGCAGCTTGCCGGGCTACGAGCAGTACTTC. Filled out from reference TRBV5-1 and TRBJ2-7, the complete variable domain reads KAGVTQTPRYLIKTRGQQVTLSCSPISGHRSVSWYQQTPGQGLQFLFEYFSETQRNKGNFPGRFSGRQFSNSRSEMNVSTLELGDSALYLCASSLPGYEQYFGPGTRLTVT.